The next 5 T cell receptor beta chains were all read from a single sample in a study of T cell responses to AZD1222 COVID-19 vaccine. TCRdb's copy holds only in-frame clones and misses some; the assay was immunoSEQ multiplex PCR. The sample includes some 180,000 clones, 85% to 90% seen only once; the top ten take 0.49%. The source material was peripheral blood, sampled on day 0 of AZD1222 vaccination. The source of these receptors is an adult in good health.

The CDR3 DNA follows: TGTGCCAGTAGTCGAACAGGGAAGATTGAATATGGCTACACCTTC. Translated: CASSRTGKIEYGYTF. This chain uses TRBV19 with TRBJ1-2, with TRBD1 as a possible D gene (6 bases). The V end lost 5 bases, the J end lost 5 bases, and 18 bases lay between the germline ends. The CDR3 has 15 residues. CDR1 LNHDA and CDR2 SQIVND come from the germline V gene (reference sequence).

The chain is built from TRBV7-6 and TRBJ2-7; TRBD2 is a possible D gene (6 bases). CDR3 size: 12 residues. Trimming cost V 6 bases and J 7 bases, with 13 bases left between them. CDR1 and CDR2 from the germline V gene are SGHVS and FNYEAQ. As DNA, the CDR3 is TGTGCCAGCAGTGGGGGGTATGGGGAGCAGTACTTC. It yields the protein CASSGGYGEQYF.

The chain is built from TRBV5-1 and TRBJ1-5; possibly TRBD1 for D (6 bases). This CDR3 has 16 amino acids. V was trimmed by 4 bases and J by 0 bases, leaving 14 bases between them. In germline, CDR1 is SGHRS, CDR2 YFSETQ. CDR3 sequence reads: CASSPGTIDSNQPQHF. DNA for the CDR3: TGCGCCAGCAGCCCTGGGACAATAGATAGCAATCAGCCCCAGCATTTT.

This chain joins TRBV5-5 and TRBJ1-5; 9 nucleotides line up with TRBD1. CDR3 length: 14 residues. The V gene end was trimmed by 3 bases and the J gene end by 6 bases; junction bases not matched to a gene: 4. Germline CDR1 is SGHKS and CDR2 is YYEKEE (reference sequence). The CDR3, as DNA: TGTGCCAGCAGCTGGGGACAGGGAGGTCAGCCCCAGCATTTT. The encoded protein is CASSWGQGGQPQHF.

V gene TRBV19 combines with J gene TRBJ2-7, with D tentatively TRBD2 (6 bases). Trimming pared 5 bases from V and 2 bases from J, leaving 16 bases between. Germline V lookup: CDR1 LNHDA, CDR2 SQIVND (reference sequence). This CDR3 has 15 amino acids. CDR3 bases: TGTGCCAGTAGTCCTTCCAACGGAGGGACCTACGAGCAGTACTTC. Translating it yields CASSPSNGGTYEQYF.